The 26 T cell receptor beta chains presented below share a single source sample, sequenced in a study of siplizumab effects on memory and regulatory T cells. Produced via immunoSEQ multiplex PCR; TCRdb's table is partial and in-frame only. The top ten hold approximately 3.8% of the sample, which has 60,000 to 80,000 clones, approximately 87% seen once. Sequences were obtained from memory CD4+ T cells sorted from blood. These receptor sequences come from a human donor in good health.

CDR3 in DNA: TGTGCCTTCCATCTCACTGGGCGCTATGAAAAACTGTTTTTT. Translating it yields CAFHLTGRYEKLFF. This rearrangement joins TRBV30 to TRBJ1-4; D remains unclear. Germline V gene sequence: CDR1 GTSNPN, CDR2 SVGIG (reference sequence). Trimming pared 7 bases from V and 6 bases from J, leaving 18 bases between. This CDR3 spans 14 amino acids.

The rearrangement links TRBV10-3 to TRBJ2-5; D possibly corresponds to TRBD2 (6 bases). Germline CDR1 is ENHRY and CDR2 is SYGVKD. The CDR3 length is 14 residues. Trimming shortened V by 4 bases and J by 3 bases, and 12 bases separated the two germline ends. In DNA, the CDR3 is TGTGCCATCAGTGTCGCGGGGAAAGAAGAGACCCAGTACTTC. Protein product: CAISVAGKEETQYF.

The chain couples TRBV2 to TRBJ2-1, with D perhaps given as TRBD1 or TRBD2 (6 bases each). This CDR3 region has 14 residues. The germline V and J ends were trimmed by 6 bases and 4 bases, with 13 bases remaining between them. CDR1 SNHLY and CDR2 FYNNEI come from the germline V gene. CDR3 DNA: TGTGCCAGCAGCTGGGGGGACATATACAATGAGCAGTTCTTC. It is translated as CASSWGDIYNEQFF.

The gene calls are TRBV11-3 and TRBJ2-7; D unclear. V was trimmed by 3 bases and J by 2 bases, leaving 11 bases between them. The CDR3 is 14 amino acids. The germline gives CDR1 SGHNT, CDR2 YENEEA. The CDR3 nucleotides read TGTGCCAGCAGCTTCTCCGGCGATACCTACGAGCAGTACTTC. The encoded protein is CASSFSGDTYEQYF.

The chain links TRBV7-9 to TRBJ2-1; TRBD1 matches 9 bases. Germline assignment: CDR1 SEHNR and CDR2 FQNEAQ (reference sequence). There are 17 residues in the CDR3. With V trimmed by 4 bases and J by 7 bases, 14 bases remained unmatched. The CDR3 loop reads CASSSNRGLEGVNEQFF. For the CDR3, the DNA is TGTGCCAGCAGCTCAAACAGGGGGCTAGAGGGTGTGAATGAGCAGTTCTTC.

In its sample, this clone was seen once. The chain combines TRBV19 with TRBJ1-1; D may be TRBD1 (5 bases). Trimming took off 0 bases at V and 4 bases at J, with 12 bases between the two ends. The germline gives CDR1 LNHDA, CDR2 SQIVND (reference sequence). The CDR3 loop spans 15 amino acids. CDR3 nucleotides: TGTGCCAGTAGTATAGATGCCCGGGGGGGCACTGAAGCTTTCTTT. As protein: CASSIDARGGTEAFF.

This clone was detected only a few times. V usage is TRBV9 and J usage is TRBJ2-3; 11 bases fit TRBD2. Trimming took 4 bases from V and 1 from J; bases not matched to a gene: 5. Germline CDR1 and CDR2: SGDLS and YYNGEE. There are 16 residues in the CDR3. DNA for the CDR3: TGTGCCAGCAGCCCGAAGACTAGCGGGGGCACAGATACGCAGTATTTT. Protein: CASSPKTSGGTDTQYF.

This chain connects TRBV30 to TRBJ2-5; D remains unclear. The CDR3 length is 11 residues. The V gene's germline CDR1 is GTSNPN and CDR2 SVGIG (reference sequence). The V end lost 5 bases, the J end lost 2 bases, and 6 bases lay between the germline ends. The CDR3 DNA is TGTGCCTGGGACCATCAAGAGACCCAGTACTTC. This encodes CAWDHQETQYF.

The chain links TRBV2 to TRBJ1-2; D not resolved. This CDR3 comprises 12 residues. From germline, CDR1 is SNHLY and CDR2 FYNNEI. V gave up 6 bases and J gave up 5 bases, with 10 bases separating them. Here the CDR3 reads CASRGQVYGYTF. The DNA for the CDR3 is TGTGCCAGCAGAGGGCAGGTTTATGGCTACACCTTC.

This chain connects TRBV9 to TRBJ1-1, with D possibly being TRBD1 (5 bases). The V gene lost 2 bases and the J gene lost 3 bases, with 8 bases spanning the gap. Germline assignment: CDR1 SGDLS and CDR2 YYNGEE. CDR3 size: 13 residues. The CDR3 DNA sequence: TGTGCCAGCAGCGTTGCAGGGTACACTGAAGCTTTCTTT. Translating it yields CASSVAGYTEAFF.

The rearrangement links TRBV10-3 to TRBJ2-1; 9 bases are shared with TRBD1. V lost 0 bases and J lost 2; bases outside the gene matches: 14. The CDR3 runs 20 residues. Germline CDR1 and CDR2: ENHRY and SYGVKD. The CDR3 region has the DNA TGTGCCATCAGTGAGTCGAGCGGGACAGGGTTCCTGAGGGCCTACAATGAGCAGTTCTTC. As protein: CAISESSGTGFLRAYNEQFF.

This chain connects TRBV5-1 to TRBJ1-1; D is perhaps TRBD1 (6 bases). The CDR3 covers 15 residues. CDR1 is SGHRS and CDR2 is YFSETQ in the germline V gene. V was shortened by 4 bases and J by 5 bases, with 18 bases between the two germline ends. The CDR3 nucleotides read TGCGCCAGCAGCCCTACGACACACCAGGGGACTGAAGCTTTCTTT. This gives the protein CASSPTTHQGTEAFF. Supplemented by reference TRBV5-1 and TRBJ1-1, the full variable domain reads KAGVTQTPRYLIKTRGQQVTLSCSPISGHRSVSWYQQTPGQGLQFLFEYFSETQRNKGNFPGRFSGRQFSNSRSEMNVSTLELGDSALYLCASSPTTHQGTEAFFGQGTRLTVV.

The CDR3 loop is CASSLGTAQETQYF. The DNA for the CDR3 is TGTGCCAGCAGCTTGGGGACAGCACAAGAGACCCAGTACTTC. V and J are TRBV7-9 and TRBJ2-5; 7 bases are shared with TRBD1. The CDR3 is 14 residues long. Germline values: CDR1 SEHNR, CDR2 FQNEAQ (reference sequence). V was pared by 3 bases and J by 2 bases, with 3 bases of the junction left unmatched.

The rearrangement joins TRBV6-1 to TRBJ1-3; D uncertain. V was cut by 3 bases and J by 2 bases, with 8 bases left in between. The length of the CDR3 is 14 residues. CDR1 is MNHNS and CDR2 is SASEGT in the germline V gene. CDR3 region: CASSEGPPGNTIYF. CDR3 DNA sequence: TGTGCCAGCAGTGAGGGTCCACCTGGAAACACCATATATTTT.

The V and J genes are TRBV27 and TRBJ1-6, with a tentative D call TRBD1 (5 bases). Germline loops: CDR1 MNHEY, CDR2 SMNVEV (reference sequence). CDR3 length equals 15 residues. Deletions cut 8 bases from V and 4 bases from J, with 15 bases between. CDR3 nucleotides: TGTGCCAGCCTCCCCTCAGGGTCTTATAATTCACCCCTCCACTTT. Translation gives CASLPSGSYNSPLHF.

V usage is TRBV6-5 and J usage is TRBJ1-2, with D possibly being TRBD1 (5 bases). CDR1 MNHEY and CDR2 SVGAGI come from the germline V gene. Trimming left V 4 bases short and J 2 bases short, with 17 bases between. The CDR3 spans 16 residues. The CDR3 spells CASSSWGSSLNYGYTF. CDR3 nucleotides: TGTGCCAGCAGTTCCTGGGGGTCATCCCTAAACTATGGCTACACCTTC.

The CDR3 sequence is CASSLKAAGSETQYF. CDR3 bases: TGTGCCAGCAGCTTAAAGGCGGCGGGATCAGAGACCCAGTACTTC. V usage is TRBV5-8 and J usage is TRBJ2-5, with D possibly TRBD2 on 6 matching bases. With 2 bases removed from V and 4 bases from J, the gap between germline ends came to 15 bases. Germline V gene data show CDR1 as SGHTS and CDR2 as YDEGEE. This CDR3 has 15 residues.

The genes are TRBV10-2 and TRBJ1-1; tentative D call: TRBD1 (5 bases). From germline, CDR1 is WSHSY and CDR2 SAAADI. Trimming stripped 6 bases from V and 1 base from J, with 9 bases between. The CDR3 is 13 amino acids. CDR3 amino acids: CASRNGANTEAFF. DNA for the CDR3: TGCGCCAGCAGAAACGGGGCGAACACTGAAGCTTTCTTT.

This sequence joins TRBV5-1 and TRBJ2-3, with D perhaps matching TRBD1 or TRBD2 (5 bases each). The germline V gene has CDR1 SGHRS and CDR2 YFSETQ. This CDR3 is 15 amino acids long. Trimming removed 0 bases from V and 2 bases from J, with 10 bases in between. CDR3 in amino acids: CASSLVGEPTDTQYF. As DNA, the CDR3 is TGCGCCAGCAGCTTGGTGGGGGAACCCACAGATACGCAGTATTTT.

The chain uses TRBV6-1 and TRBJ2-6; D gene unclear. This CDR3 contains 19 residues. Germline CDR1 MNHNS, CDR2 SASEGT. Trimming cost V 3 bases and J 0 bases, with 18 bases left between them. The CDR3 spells CASSEDSYHGRSGANVLTF. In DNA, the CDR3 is TGTGCCAGCAGTGAGGATTCCTACCACGGACGCTCTGGGGCCAACGTCCTGACTTTC.

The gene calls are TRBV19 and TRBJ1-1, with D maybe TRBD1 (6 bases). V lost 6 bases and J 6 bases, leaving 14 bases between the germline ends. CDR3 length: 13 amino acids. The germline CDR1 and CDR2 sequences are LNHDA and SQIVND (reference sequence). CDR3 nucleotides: TGTGCCAGTAGACCTGGGACATCCTCTGAAGCTTTCTTT. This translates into CASRPGTSSEAFF.

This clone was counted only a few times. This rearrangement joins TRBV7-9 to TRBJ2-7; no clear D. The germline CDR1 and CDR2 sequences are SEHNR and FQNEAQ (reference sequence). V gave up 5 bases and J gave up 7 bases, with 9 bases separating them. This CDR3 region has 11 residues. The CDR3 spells CASSHQTEQYF. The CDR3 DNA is TGTGCCAGCAGCCACCAGACGGAGCAGTACTTC.

As DNA, the CDR3 is TGTGCCAGCAGCGTAGACTACTATAACACCGGGGAGCTGTTTTTT. This gives the protein CASSVDYYNTGELFF. The V gene is TRBV9, the J gene TRBJ2-2, with D unresolved. Germline CDR1 is SGDLS and CDR2 is YYNGEE. Trimming took off 0 bases at V and 2 bases at J, with 8 bases between the two ends. This CDR3 comprises 15 residues.

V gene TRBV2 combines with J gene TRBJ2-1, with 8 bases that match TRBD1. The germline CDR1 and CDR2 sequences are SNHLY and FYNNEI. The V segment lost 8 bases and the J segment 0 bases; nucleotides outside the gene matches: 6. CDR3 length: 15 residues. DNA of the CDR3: TGTGCCAGCTTCCGGGACAGGAGCTCCTACAATGAGCAGTTCTTC. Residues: CASFRDRSSYNEQFF.

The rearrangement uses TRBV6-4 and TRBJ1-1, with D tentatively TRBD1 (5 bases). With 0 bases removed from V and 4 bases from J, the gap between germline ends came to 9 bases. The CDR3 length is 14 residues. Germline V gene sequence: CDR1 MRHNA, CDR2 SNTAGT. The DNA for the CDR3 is TGTGCCAGCAGTGACTCAGGCGGGGCCACTGAAGCTTTCTTT. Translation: CASSDSGGATEAFF.

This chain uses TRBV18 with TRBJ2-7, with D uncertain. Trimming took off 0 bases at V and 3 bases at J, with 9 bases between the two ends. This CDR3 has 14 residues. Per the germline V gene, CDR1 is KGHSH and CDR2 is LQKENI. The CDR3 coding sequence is TGTGCCAGCTCACCACCGTCAGGAGTCTACGAGCAGTACTTC. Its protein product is CASSPPSGVYEQYF.